A single sample is the source of the 32 T cell receptor beta chains below, sequenced in a study of blood T cell repertoires in COVID-19. Clones were sequenced by immunoSEQ multiplex PCR, and TCRdb holds only the in-frame ones, with some missing. The table includes about 81,000 clones, approximately 91% detected once. The sample was peripheral blood. Receptors were obtained from a man between 65 and 85 years old with acute or convalescent COVID-19.

The J gene is TRBJ1-6, the V gene TRBV7-2; no clear D. CDR3 size: 13 residues. The V end lost 3 bases, the J end lost 7 bases, and 7 bases lay between the germline ends. CDR1 and CDR2 from the germline V gene are SGHTA and FQGNSA. The CDR3 here is CASSFGENSPLHF. The CDR3, as DNA: TGTGCCAGCAGCTTCGGGGAGAATTCACCCCTCCACTTT.

The chain recombines TRBV7-9 with TRBJ1-1; TRBD1 aligns across 9 bases. V was pared by 1 base and J by 4 bases, with 4 bases of the junction left unmatched. The CDR3 contains 15 residues. Per germline, CDR1 SEHNR and CDR2 FQNEAQ (reference sequence). The CDR3 nucleotides are TGTGCCAGCAGCTTAGACAGGACAGGGGCCACTGAAGCTTTCTTT. Protein product: CASSLDRTGATEAFF.

The genes are TRBV30 and TRBJ1-5; D is unresolved. Deletions cut 2 bases from V and 8 bases from J, with 13 bases between. CDR3 length: 13 residues. Germline-derived CDR1 and CDR2 are GTSNPN and SVGIG (reference sequence). The DNA for the CDR3 is TGTGCCTGGAGTCTCCAGGCACGAGAGCCCCAGCATTTT. Its translation is CAWSLQAREPQHF.

The chain joins TRBV30 to TRBJ2-1, with 12 nucleotides matching TRBD1. The V gene's germline CDR1 is GTSNPN and CDR2 SVGIG (reference sequence). CDR3 size: 16 residues. V shed 3 bases, J shed 8 bases, and the junction held 11 bases outside the gene matches. CDR3 sequence reads: CAWSCVRDRGRYEQFF. CDR3 in DNA: TGTGCCTGGAGCTGTGTACGGGACAGGGGGCGGTATGAGCAGTTCTTC.

The chain employs TRBV15 and TRBJ1-2; 12 nucleotides agree with TRBD1. The CDR3 has 15 residues. Germline-derived CDR1 and CDR2 are LNHNV and YYDKDF (reference sequence). J lost 3 bases, V lost 8 bases, and 7 bases had no gene match. CDR3 amino acids: CATRPGQGAHYGYTF. The DNA of the CDR3 is TGTGCCACCCGACCGGGACAGGGGGCCCACTATGGCTACACCTTC.

The chain links TRBV21-1 to TRBJ2-2; the table's D call, TRBD2, has no DNA check behind it. TRBV21-1 is annotated as a pseudogene. The CDR3 sequence is 15 residues long. CDR3 residues: CASSKVTSGVRELFF. In DNA form, the CDR3 reads TGTGCCAGCAGCAAAGTGACTAGCGGGGTGCGGGAGCTGTTTTTT.

Written as DNA, the CDR3 is TGTGCCAGCATCACTCTGAACACCATATATTTT. Protein: CASITLNTIYF. The rearrangement joins TRBV6-5 to TRBJ1-3; D not resolved. Trimming cost V 7 bases and J 7 bases, with 8 bases left between them. The CDR3 has 11 amino acids. Germline V gene sequence: CDR1 MNHEY, CDR2 SVGAGI.

For the CDR3, the DNA is TGCAGTGCTAGTGCCCAGGGGGCCGGCAATCAGCCCCAGCATTTT. Its translation: CSASAQGAGNQPQHF. The chain uses TRBV20-1 and TRBJ1-5, with TRBD1 matching over 8 bases. Germline trimming cut 3 bases from V and 2 bases from J; bases unmatched to any gene: 6. The germline V gene encodes CDR1 DFQATT and CDR2 SNEGSKA (reference sequence). This CDR3 has 15 amino acids.

The chain recombines TRBV9 with TRBJ1-1; D remains unclear. CDR1 SGDLS and CDR2 YYNGEE come from the germline V gene. The germline V and J ends were trimmed by 0 bases and 6 bases, with 9 bases remaining between them. The CDR3 sequence is 13 residues long. The CDR3 loop reads CASSVGPAAEAFF. For the CDR3, the DNA is TGTGCCAGCAGCGTAGGACCCGCGGCTGAAGCTTTCTTT.

This clone was observed once. This sequence joins TRBV18 and TRBJ2-1; 11 nucleotides align to TRBD2. Germline V gene lookup returns CDR1 KGHSH and CDR2 LQKENI. Trimming removed 6 bases from V and 4 bases from J; junction bases left unmatched: 23. The CDR3 runs 21 residues. CDR3 region: CASSRARTGILAGGPYNEQFF. As DNA, the CDR3 is TGTGCCAGCTCCCGAGCCAGGACAGGGATTCTAGCGGGAGGCCCTTACAATGAGCAGTTCTTC.

The chain recombines TRBV28 with TRBJ2-1; 15 nucleotides agree with TRBD2. CDR3 length: 17 amino acids. The ends lost 4 bases at V and 8 bases at J; junction bases unmatched: 9. Germline V gene lookup returns CDR1 MDHEN and CDR2 SYDVKM. The CDR3 spells CASSSLGTSGRIDEQFF. CDR3 nucleotide sequence: TGTGCCAGCAGTTCCCTCGGGACTAGCGGGAGGATCGATGAGCAGTTCTTC.

The rearrangement joins TRBV28 to TRBJ1-2; 7 bases are shared with TRBD1. V was pared by 2 bases and J by 5 bases, with 11 bases of the junction left unmatched. There are 16 residues in the CDR3. Germline V lookup: CDR1 MDHEN, CDR2 SYDVKM. The CDR3 DNA is TGTGCCAGCAGTTTAAATCCGGGACAGAAGAAGTATGGCTACACCTTC. Its protein product is CASSLNPGQKKYGYTF.

The chain joins TRBV28 to TRBJ1-1, with 9 bases identical to TRBD1. V lost 4 bases to trimming and J lost 5 bases; unmatched junction nucleotides: 2. The CDR3 totals 13 residues. From germline, CDR1 is MDHEN and CDR2 SYDVKM. The CDR3 sequence is CASSSGTGTEAFF. CDR3 DNA: TGTGCCAGCAGTTCCGGGACAGGGACTGAAGCTTTCTTT.

This chain's CDR3 is CATSRDAGELFF. In DNA form, the CDR3 reads TGTGCCACCAGCAGAGACGCCGGGGAGCTGTTTTTT. The chain joins TRBV15 to TRBJ2-2; D gene unclear. Trimming stripped 0 bases from V and 6 bases from J, with 2 bases between. CDR3 length: 12 amino acids. Germline V gene sequence: CDR1 LNHNV, CDR2 YYDKDF (reference sequence).

V and J are TRBV28 and TRBJ2-3, with 14 bases aligning to TRBD2. Germline trimming cut 4 bases from V and 5 bases from J; bases unmatched to any gene: 11. Per the germline V gene, CDR1 is MDHEN and CDR2 is SYDVKM. This CDR3 has 18 amino acids. CDR3 nucleotides: TGTGCCAGCAGTTCCCCAATCCAGACTAGCGGGGGGGGAGATACGCAGTATTTT. This translates into CASSSPIQTSGGGDTQYF.

The J gene is TRBJ2-7, the V gene TRBV28; 7 bases line up with TRBD1. After removal of 6 bases from V and 3 bases from J, the junction contained 2 bases not matched to a gene. Germline CDR1 MDHEN, CDR2 SYDVKM. CDR3 size: 12 residues. CDR3 nucleotide sequence: TGTGCCAGCAGCAACAGGGGCTACGAGCAGTACTTC. As protein: CASSNRGYEQYF.

This clone was counted a single time. V and J are TRBV6-5 and TRBJ1-2; TRBD1 matches 11 bases. Looked up from germline, CDR1 is MNHEY and CDR2 is SVGAGI. V lost 7 bases, J lost 3 bases, and 7 bases stayed unmatched. The CDR3 loop spans 15 amino acids. CDR3 DNA: TGTGCCAGCACCCGAGGGACAGGGGGAGACTATGGCTACACCTTC. This translates into CASTRGTGGDYGYTF.

The chain joins TRBV28 to TRBJ1-5; possible D gene TRBD1, 5 bases. The CDR3 contains 14 residues. Germline CDR1 is MDHEN and CDR2 is SYDVKM. Trimming shortened V by 7 bases and J by 6 bases, and 16 bases separated the two germline ends. The CDR3 region is CASMDRGMGQPQHF. CDR3 nucleotide sequence: TGTGCCAGCATGGATAGGGGAATGGGTCAGCCCCAGCATTTT.

V gene TRBV6-2 or TRBV6-3 combines with J gene TRBJ1-1; 7 bases match TRBD1. Germline V CDR1 and CDR2: MNHEY, SVGEGT. The V and J ends lost 5 bases and 8 bases, in that order; junction bases with no gene match: 2. The CDR3 runs to 11 residues. The CDR3 DNA follows: TGTGCCAGCAGTGAGACAGGGGAAGCTTTCTTT. Its translation: CASSETGEAFF.

V gene TRBV5-4 combines with J gene TRBJ1-1; D gene uncertain. Germline-derived CDR1 and CDR2 are SGHNT and YYREEE (reference sequence). The CDR3 covers 11 residues. The V end lost 3 bases, the J end lost 7 bases, and 7 bases lay between the germline ends. CDR3 coding DNA: TGTGCCAGCAGCTCCCTTATTGAAGCTTTCTTT. Protein sequence: CASSSLIEAFF.

The rearrangement joins TRBV7-9 to TRBJ2-3, with D perhaps TRBD1 (6 bases). Germline loops: CDR1 SEHNR, CDR2 FQNEAQ (reference sequence). The CDR3 contains 15 residues. V lost 1 base, J lost 4 bases, and 12 bases lay in between. For the CDR3, the DNA is TGTGCCAGCAGCTTAGAGGGCAGGGGAGCAGATACGCAGTATTTT. Translated: CASSLEGRGADTQYF.

The table lists this clone with a few counts. The chain employs TRBV30 and TRBJ1-4; 9 bases map to TRBD1. The CDR3 is made up of 15 amino acids. The V gene end was trimmed by 0 bases and the J gene end by 5 bases; junction bases not matched to a gene: 4. CDR1 is GTSNPN, CDR2 SVGIG, per germline (reference sequence). CDR3 protein: CAWSVNRGQNEKLFF. CDR3 in DNA: TGTGCCTGGAGTGTAAACAGGGGGCAGAATGAAAAACTGTTTTTT.

This chain uses TRBV30 with TRBJ1-2; D might be TRBD1 (6 bases). Germline V gives CDR1 GTSNPN, CDR2 SVGIG (reference sequence). The CDR3 is 13 amino acids. The V and J ends lost 7 bases and 7 bases respectively, with 19 bases between them. CDR3 sequence: CASRTAPSAGYTF. In DNA form, the CDR3 reads TGTGCCTCAAGGACAGCCCCGAGCGCTGGCTACACCTTC.

The chain recombines TRBV21-1 with TRBJ1-5; TRBD1, as called in the table, went unchecked against the DNA. TRBV21-1 has pseudogene status. This CDR3 spans 12 amino acids. Here the CDR3 reads CASSNSGKPQHF. CDR3 sequence (DNA): TGTGCCAGCAGCAACTCAGGGAAGCCCCAGCATTTT.

This clone was seen just once. The chain joins TRBV6-5 to TRBJ1-2; TRBD1 matches 8 bases. V lost 6 bases to trimming and J lost 5 bases; unmatched junction nucleotides: 8. Germline CDR1 is MNHEY and CDR2 is SVGAGI. This CDR3 spans 14 amino acids. CDR3 sequence reads: CASRPDRGRYGYTF. CDR3 in DNA: TGTGCCAGCAGACCCGACAGGGGACGGTATGGCTACACCTTC.

The chain joins TRBV19 to TRBJ1-5; D is possibly TRBD1 (5 bases). The germline gives CDR1 LNHDA, CDR2 SQIVND (reference sequence). The CDR3 sequence is 15 residues long. Deletions cut 1 base from V and 0 bases from J, with 7 bases between. Here the CDR3 reads CASSIVQDSNQPQHF. CDR3 nucleotides: TGTGCCAGTAGTATAGTACAGGATAGCAATCAGCCCCAGCATTTT.

This chain joins TRBV20-1 and TRBJ2-1; a possible D gene is TRBD1 (5 bases). The CDR3 loop spans 14 amino acids. Trimming shortened V by 3 bases and J by 4 bases, and 13 bases separated the two germline ends. Germline V gene data show CDR1 as DFQATT and CDR2 as SNEGSKA (reference sequence). DNA for the CDR3: TGCAGTGCTAGTCAGGGTAGGGGATACAATGAGCAGTTCTTC. Protein: CSASQGRGYNEQFF.

The chain couples TRBV4-3 to TRBJ2-6; D gene uncertain. Trimming took 0 bases from V and 0 from J, leaving 3 bases between them. The length of the CDR3 is 15 residues. Germline V gives CDR1 LGHNA, CDR2 YSLEER. The CDR3: CASSQDNSGANVLTF. The CDR3 DNA follows: TGCGCCAGCAGCCAAGACAACTCTGGGGCCAACGTCCTGACTTTC.

V is TRBV6-6 and J is TRBJ2-7; TRBD1 matches 7 bases. The germline V gene has CDR1 MNHNY and CDR2 SVGAGI (reference sequence). CDR3 length: 14 residues. V lost 0 bases to trimming and J lost 3 bases; unmatched junction nucleotides: 2. The CDR3 coding sequence is TGTGCCAGCAGTTACTCGACAGGGATCTACGAGCAGTACTTC. This translates into CASSYSTGIYEQYF.

The rearrangement joins TRBV6-5 to TRBJ1-3; D uncertain. This CDR3 has 16 residues. Germline CDR1 and CDR2: MNHEY and SVGAGI. The V and J ends lost 0 bases and 0 bases respectively, with 9 bases between them. CDR3 region: CASSYSPPSSGNTIYF. CDR3 coding DNA: TGTGCCAGCAGTTACTCTCCGCCGAGCTCTGGAAACACCATATATTTT.

This chain uses TRBV6-6 with TRBJ2-5; the D is unclear. The CDR3 has 13 amino acids. Trimming pared 4 bases from V and 2 bases from J, leaving 8 bases between. Germline assignment: CDR1 MNHNY and CDR2 SVGAGI (reference sequence). The CDR3 sequence is CASSSVGQETQYF. The CDR3 DNA is TGTGCCAGCAGTTCCGTCGGGCAAGAGACCCAGTACTTC.

The chain is built from TRBV4-3 and TRBJ1-5; possible D gene TRBD1, 5 bases. V lost 2 bases and J lost 6, with 26 bases in between. This CDR3 is built from 19 residues. Per germline, CDR1 LGHNA and CDR2 YSLEER. The CDR3 sequence: CASSQFEFITGGVSQPQHF. The CDR3 DNA follows: TGCGCCAGCAGCCAATTCGAGTTTATTACGGGAGGGGTGAGTCAGCCCCAGCATTTT.